One sample yielded the 32 T cell receptor beta chains listed below, sequenced in a study of blood T cell repertoires in COVID-19. The data were produced by immunoSEQ multiplex PCR, yet TCRdb's version contains in-frame clones alone and is incomplete. The profile shows about 480,000 clones, approximately 90% of them singletons. Sequencing was performed on PBMCs or T cells enriched from blood (not recorded which). These receptor sequences come from a woman younger than 30 with acute COVID-19.

The chain is built from TRBV5-4 and TRBJ2-3, with D possibly being TRBD2 (7 bases). Germline loops: CDR1 SGHNT, CDR2 YYREEE (reference sequence). The V and J ends lost 1 base and 4 bases respectively, with 10 bases between them. CDR3 length: 14 amino acids. The DNA for the CDR3 is TGTGCCAGCAGCTTGAGGGAGGGGGCAGATACGCAGTATTTT. It specifies CASSLREGADTQYF.

DNA of the CDR3: TGTGCCAGCACCGGACTGGGAAACTATGGCTACACCTTC. This encodes CASTGLGNYGYTF. The chain is built from TRBV5-4 and TRBJ1-2; no definite D call. Germline values: CDR1 SGHNT, CDR2 YYREEE (reference sequence). V was pared by 6 bases and J by 2 bases, with 11 bases between. CDR3 length equals 13 residues.

The rearrangement joins TRBV7-9 to TRBJ1-2; 9 bases align to TRBD1. CDR1 and CDR2 (germline): SEHNR, FQNEAQ (reference sequence). The trim removed 7 bases at V and 6 bases at J, leaving 15 bases unmatched. The CDR3 is made up of 16 amino acids. The CDR3 sequence: CASTLRRDRGNDGYTF. The CDR3 coding sequence is TGTGCCAGCACCCTAAGGCGAGACAGGGGGAACGATGGCTACACCTTC.

This clone appeared once. This chain joins TRBV28 and TRBJ1-5; TRBD1 aligns across 7 bases. Germline-derived CDR1 and CDR2 are MDHEN and SYDVKM. The CDR3 runs to 15 residues. With V trimmed by 4 bases and J by 2 bases, 5 bases remained unmatched. For the CDR3, the DNA is TGTGCCAGCAGTTACAGGGGCGGAGGCAATCAGCCCCAGCATTTT. Its protein is CASSYRGGGNQPQHF. Together with reference TRBV28 and TRBJ1-5, the CDR3 gives the full variable domain: DVKVTQSSRYLVKRTGEKVFLECVQDMDHENMFWYRQDPGLGLRLIYFSYDVKMKEKGDIPEGYSVSREKKERFSLILESASTNQTSMYLCASSYRGGGNQPQHFGDGTRLSIL.

CDR3 residues: CASRGGPSGGFADTQYF. Here the CDR3 DNA reads TGTGCCAGCAGAGGGGGGCCTAGCGGGGGCTTCGCAGATACGCAGTATTTT. The chain couples TRBV5-4 to TRBJ2-3; 10 nucleotides line up with TRBD2. V shed 5 bases, J shed 4 bases, and the junction held 13 bases outside the gene matches. Germline loops: CDR1 SGHNT, CDR2 YYREEE (reference sequence). CDR3 size: 17 residues. The whole variable domain, filled in from reference TRBV5-4 and TRBJ2-3, reads ETGVTQSPTHLIKTRGQQVTLRCSSQSGHNTVSWYQQALGQGPQFIFQYYREEENGRGNFPPRFSGLQFPNYSSELNVNALELDDSALYLCASRGGPSGGFADTQYFGPGTRLTVL.

This clone was seen a single time. The V and J genes are TRBV6-2 or TRBV6-3 and TRBJ1-1; tentatively, D is TRBD1 (5 bases). V lost 2 bases and J lost 4, with 14 bases in between. The CDR3 is made up of 15 amino acids. The V gene's germline CDR1 is MNHEY and CDR2 SVGEGT. CDR3 sequence: CASSYAPRVGTEAFF. The DNA of the CDR3 is TGTGCCAGCAGTTACGCACCCAGGGTTGGCACTGAAGCTTTCTTT.

The V call is TRBV7-8, the J call TRBJ2-4; D may be TRBD1 (6 bases). V shed 1 base and J shed 13 bases, with 8 bases lying between them. There are 11 residues in the CDR3. CDR1 and CDR2 (germline): SGHVS, FQNEAQ. CDR3 in amino acids: CASSLVGQQYF. CDR3 sequence (DNA): TGTGCCAGCAGCTTAGTAGGACAGCAGTACTTC.

CDR3 amino acids: CASSHRTGIVDTEAFF. Here the CDR3 DNA reads TGCGCCAGCAGCCACAGGACAGGGATTGTGGACACTGAAGCTTTCTTT. The V call is TRBV4-1, the J call TRBJ1-1, with TRBD1 identical over 8 bases. J gave up 3 bases and V 3 bases, and 9 bases lay outside the gene matches. CDR3 length: 16 amino acids. Germline V CDR1 and CDR2: MGHRA, YSYEKL.

The rearrangement links TRBV6-2 or TRBV6-3 to TRBJ1-6, with 8 nucleotides matching TRBD1. The CDR3 has 16 amino acids. J was trimmed by 9 bases and V by 0 bases; bases with no gene match: 7. Germline V lookup: CDR1 MNHEY, CDR2 SVGEGT. The CDR3 sequence is CASSYSMGQGASPLHF. DNA for the CDR3: TGTGCCAGCAGTTACTCGATGGGCCAGGGGGCTTCACCCCTCCACTTT.

The gene calls are TRBV4-2 and TRBJ1-2; D gene uncertain. Germline V gene lookup returns CDR1 LGHNA and CDR2 YNFKEQ. V was cut by 0 bases and J by 5 bases, with 10 bases left in between. The length of the CDR3 is 14 residues. The CDR3 loop reads CASSQEQNPYGYTF. CDR3 bases: TGTGCCAGCAGCCAAGAACAGAATCCTTATGGCTACACCTTC.

This sequence joins TRBV7-9 and TRBJ2-1; 11 bases are shared with TRBD2. The CDR3 has 16 residues. The germline CDR1 and CDR2 sequences are SEHNR and FQNEAQ (reference sequence). V shed 2 bases, J shed 5 bases, and the junction held 5 bases outside the gene matches. CDR3 nucleotide sequence: TGTGCCAGCAGCTTAACTAGCGGGAGTCTGCACAATGAGCAGTTCTTC. It yields the protein CASSLTSGSLHNEQFF.

J is TRBJ2-3 and V is TRBV9; 7 bases are a match to TRBD2. This CDR3 is 14 amino acids long. Trimming removed 2 bases from V and 2 bases from J; junction bases left unmatched: 2. Germline values: CDR1 SGDLS, CDR2 YYNGEE. CDR3 nucleotides: TGTGCCAGCAGCGTTAGCGGGCCCACAGATACGCAGTATTTT. Translated: CASSVSGPTDTQYF.

The chain links TRBV7-2 to TRBJ2-2, with 8 nucleotides matching TRBD2. CDR3 length: 15 residues. The junction had 6 bases not matched to a gene; V was cut back by 4 bases and J by 5 bases. Germline CDR1 and CDR2: SGHTA and FQGNSA. CDR3 region: CASSSGTRGTGELFF. DNA of the CDR3: TGTGCCAGCAGCTCCGGGACTAGGGGGACCGGGGAGCTGTTTTTT.

This clone was seen once. J is TRBJ1-1 and V is TRBV7-9; maybe TRBD1 (6 bases). This CDR3 is built from 14 residues. The V gene lost 3 bases and the J gene lost 6 bases, with 14 bases spanning the gap. Germline assignment: CDR1 SEHNR and CDR2 FQNEAQ (reference sequence). The CDR3 nucleotides read TGTGCCAGCAGCTTGGTTACAGGGTTGGCTGAAGCTTTCTTT. Translation: CASSLVTGLAEAFF.

The chain recombines TRBV2 with TRBJ2-2; no clear D gene. The V gene's germline CDR1 is SNHLY and CDR2 FYNNEI. The CDR3 is made up of 17 amino acids. Trimming shortened V by 6 bases and J by 1 base, and 18 bases separated the two germline ends. DNA for the CDR3: TGTGCCAGCAGGTCACGCGCGATCACGAAGAACACCGGGGAGCTGTTTTTT. Protein: CASRSRAITKNTGELFF.

The rearrangement links TRBV15 to TRBJ2-1; no definite D call. The CDR3 is 17 residues long. The germline CDR1 and CDR2 sequences are LNHNV and YYDKDF (reference sequence). Trimming shortened V by 3 bases and J by 8 bases, and 23 bases separated the two germline ends. For the CDR3, the DNA is TGTGCCACCAGCAGCCCTACTTCTCGACAAGGCCGGTATGAGCAGTTCTTC. Translation: CATSSPTSRQGRYEQFF.

The V call is TRBV10-2, the J call TRBJ2-2, with a possible D match to TRBD2 (5 bases). This CDR3 is 16 amino acids long. Germline-derived CDR1 and CDR2 are WSHSY and SAAADI. V was shortened by 3 bases and J by 7 bases, with 18 bases between the two germline ends. The CDR3 DNA follows: TGCGCCAGCAGTGAAGGAGCATACGTTGAGGGCGGGGAGCTGTTTTTT. Its protein product is CASSEGAYVEGGELFF.

This clone was counted a single time. As DNA, the CDR3 is TGTGCCAGCAGACGGACAGGGGGCCAATCACCCCTCCACTTT. Residues: CASRRTGGQSPLHF. The chain carries TRBV28 and TRBJ1-6, with 11 positions matching TRBD1. Germline V gene lookup returns CDR1 MDHEN and CDR2 SYDVKM. The V and J ends lost 6 bases and 10 bases, in that order; junction bases with no gene match: 5. CDR3 length: 14 amino acids.

The chain has TRBV6-5 and TRBJ1-6; perhaps TRBD1 as D (6 bases). V was shortened by 8 bases and J by 10 bases, with 15 bases between the two germline ends. The CDR3 covers 13 residues. CDR1 and CDR2 (germline): MNHEY, SVGAGI. CDR3 nucleotides: TGTGCCAGCGGTACAGGGTCAGTCTCACCCCTCCACTTT. As protein: CASGTGSVSPLHF.

The rearrangement links TRBV5-1 to TRBJ2-3; a possible D gene is TRBD2 (6 bases). Trimming removed 2 bases from V and 4 bases from J, with 17 bases in between. Looked up from germline, CDR1 is SGHRS and CDR2 is YFSETQ. The CDR3 totals 16 residues. The CDR3 here is CASSFPSGRPADTQYF. The DNA for the CDR3 is TGCGCCAGCAGCTTCCCCTCCGGGAGACCCGCAGATACGCAGTATTTT.

This chain uses TRBV5-1 with TRBJ2-2, with a weak D call TRBD1 (5 bases). Trimming took 4 bases from V and 3 from J, leaving 13 bases between them. This CDR3 has 15 amino acids. CDR1 and CDR2 from the germline V gene are SGHRS and YFSETQ. CDR3 in amino acids: CASSPPQVYTGELFF. The CDR3 DNA is TGCGCCAGCAGCCCACCACAGGTGTACACCGGGGAGCTGTTTTTT.

This clone has just one count. V and J are TRBV30 and TRBJ2-7; 15 bases match TRBD2. The CDR3 length is 18 residues. V lost 0 bases, J lost 2 bases, and 8 bases stayed unmatched. Germline V gene sequence: CDR1 GTSNPN, CDR2 SVGIG (reference sequence). DNA for the CDR3: TGTGCCTGGAGTGTACCCGGGACTAGCGGGAGGCCCACCTACGAGCAGTACTTC. Protein sequence: CAWSVPGTSGRPTYEQYF.

This clone has a single count. V usage is TRBV7-3 and J usage is TRBJ1-3; D gene uncertain. Trimming left V 5 bases short and J 3 bases short, with 8 bases between. This CDR3 has 13 amino acids. CDR1 is SGHTA and CDR2 is FQGTGA in the germline V gene. The CDR3 sequence is CASSGAVGNTIYF. The DNA of the CDR3 is TGTGCCAGCAGCGGAGCAGTTGGAAACACCATATATTTT. Complete variable domain (other parts from reference TRBV7-3 and TRBJ1-3): GAGVSQTPSNKVTEKGKYVELRCDPISGHTALYWYRQSLGQGPEFLIYFQGTGAADDSGLPNDRFFAVRPEGSVSTLKIQRTERGDSAVYLCASSGAVGNTIYFGEGSWLTVV.

V gene TRBV6-5 combines with J gene TRBJ1-3; no definite D call. Trimming left V 2 bases short and J 3 bases short, with 11 bases between. Germline assignment: CDR1 MNHEY and CDR2 SVGAGI. This CDR3 has 15 amino acids. The CDR3 sequence is CASSYEGTIGNTIYF. DNA of the CDR3: TGTGCCAGCAGTTACGAGGGAACTATTGGAAACACCATATATTTT.

The gene calls are TRBV28 and TRBJ2-7; tentatively, D is TRBD1 (5 bases). The germline V gene has CDR1 MDHEN and CDR2 SYDVKM. Deletions cut 3 bases from V and 2 bases from J, with 17 bases between. The CDR3 runs to 16 residues. CDR3 nucleotide sequence: TGTGCCAGCAGTTTCCTACTGCAGGGTCGCACCTACGAGCAGTACTTC. Its protein product is CASSFLLQGRTYEQYF.

This rearrangement joins TRBV28 to TRBJ1-5; 9 nucleotides line up with TRBD1. Trimming at V came to 4 bases and at J to 4 bases, leaving 5 bases not matched to a gene. The CDR3 is made up of 15 amino acids. CDR1 is MDHEN and CDR2 is SYDVKM in the germline V gene. CDR3 in amino acids: CASSWGQGGNQPQHF. CDR3 coding DNA: TGTGCCAGCAGTTGGGGACAGGGTGGGAATCAGCCCCAGCATTTT. The full variable domain, its missing parts supplied by reference TRBV28 and TRBJ1-5, is DVKVTQSSRYLVKRTGEKVFLECVQDMDHENMFWYRQDPGLGLRLIYFSYDVKMKEKGDIPEGYSVSREKKERFSLILESASTNQTSMYLCASSWGQGGNQPQHFGDGTRLSIL.

This clone appeared once. This sequence joins TRBV7-2 and TRBJ2-1; 9 nucleotides match TRBD1. J gave up 5 bases and V 2 bases, and 4 bases lay outside the gene matches. Germline-derived CDR1 and CDR2 are SGHTA and FQGNSA. The CDR3 is made up of 15 amino acids. CDR3 coding DNA: TGTGCCAGCAGCTTAAGAGGGACAGGGAACAATGAGCAGTTCTTC. Translation gives CASSLRGTGNNEQFF.

The chain has TRBV3-1 (or the pseudogene TRBV3-2) and TRBJ2-5, with 7 bases aligning to TRBD2. The CDR3 runs to 16 residues. Germline trimming cut 0 bases from V and 3 bases from J; bases unmatched to any gene: 7. Germline V gene lookup returns CDR1 LGHDT and CDR2 YNNKEL (reference sequence). The CDR3 DNA reads TGTGCCAGCAGCCAAGATTTGGCTAGCGGCAAAGAGACCCAGTACTTC. Translating gives CASSQDLASGKETQYF.

The rearrangement joins TRBV9 to TRBJ2-2, with 11 bases matching TRBD2. The CDR3 is 16 residues long. The J segment lost 6 bases and the V segment lost 4 bases, leaving 8 bases of the junction unmatched. CDR1 and CDR2 (germline): SGDLS, YYNGEE. The CDR3 sequence: CASSPRDSGRAGELFF. The CDR3 DNA reads as TGTGCCAGCAGCCCCCGGGATAGCGGGAGGGCCGGGGAGCTGTTTTTT. The variable domain in full, completed from reference TRBV9 and TRBJ2-2, reads DSGVTQTPKHLITATGQRVTLRCSPRSGDLSVYWYQQSLDQGLQFLIQYYNGEERAKGNILERFSAQQFPDLHSELNLSSLELGDSALYFCASSPRDSGRAGELFFGEGSRLTVL.

This clone was seen only a few times. The rearrangement joins TRBV3-1 (or the pseudogene TRBV3-2) to TRBJ1-2; no clear D. V was clipped by 3 bases and J by 3 bases, with 2 bases between them. The CDR3 extends over 11 amino acids. The germline gives CDR1 LGHDT, CDR2 YNNKEL (reference sequence). The CDR3 sequence is CASSHDYGYTF. The CDR3 nucleotides are TGTGCCAGCAGCCACGACTATGGCTACACCTTC.

The chain is built from TRBV4-3 and TRBJ2-1, with D hard to call. V dropped 0 bases and J dropped 0 bases, with 9 bases sitting between them. The CDR3 is 16 residues long. Germline loops: CDR1 LGHNA, CDR2 YSLEER. The CDR3 nucleotides read TGCGCCAGCAGCCAAGACTCGCTTAGCTCCTACAATGAGCAGTTCTTC. Protein product: CASSQDSLSSYNEQFF.

In this sample, this clone turned up once. The rearrangement links TRBV2 to TRBJ1-2; possibly TRBD1 for D (5 bases). Looked up from germline, CDR1 is SNHLY and CDR2 is FYNNEI. The CDR3 length is 16 residues. V lost 4 bases, J lost 0 bases, and 15 bases lay in between. CDR3 in DNA: TGTGCCAGCAGTGGCGGGACGGGCACAGCTAACTATGGCTACACCTTC. It yields the protein CASSGGTGTANYGYTF.